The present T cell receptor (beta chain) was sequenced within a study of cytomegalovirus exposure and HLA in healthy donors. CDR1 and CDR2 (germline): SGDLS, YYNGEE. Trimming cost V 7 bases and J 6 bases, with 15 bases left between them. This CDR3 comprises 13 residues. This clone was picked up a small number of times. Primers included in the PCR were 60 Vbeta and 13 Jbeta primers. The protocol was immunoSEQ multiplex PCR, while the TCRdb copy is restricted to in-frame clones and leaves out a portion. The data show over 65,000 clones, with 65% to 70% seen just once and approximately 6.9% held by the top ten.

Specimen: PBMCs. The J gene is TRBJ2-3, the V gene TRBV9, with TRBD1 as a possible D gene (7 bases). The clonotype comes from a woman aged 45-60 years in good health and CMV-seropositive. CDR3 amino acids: CASSQGDFDTQYF. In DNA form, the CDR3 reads TGTGCCAGCTCCCAGGGGGACTTTGATACGCAGTATTTT.